Below are 10 T cell receptor beta chains sequenced from a single sample in a study of shared clonotypes between healthy human individuals. The protocol was immunoSEQ multiplex PCR, while the TCRdb copy is restricted to in-frame clones and leaves out a portion. There are about 680,000 clones in the sample; approximately 79% occur only once, and 1.5% to 2% lies in the top ten. Sequencing was performed on memory CD4+ T cells sorted from blood. Documented subset: CD45RA-negative fraction. Source of these receptors: a woman aged 25 to 39 in good health.

The CDR3 DNA follows: TGCGCCAGCAGCTTACCCACTCTACGGTCCCAGTACTTC. Translating it yields CASSLPTLRSQYF. This chain uses TRBV5-1 with TRBJ2-5; D is uncertain. V lost 2 bases and J 9 bases, leaving 14 bases between the germline ends. The CDR3 spans 13 residues. CDR1 is SGHRS, CDR2 YFSETQ, per germline. The entire variable domain, with the rest obtained from reference TRBV5-1 and TRBJ2-5, is as follows: KAGVTQTPRYLIKTRGQQVTLSCSPISGHRSVSWYQQTPGQGLQFLFEYFSETQRNKGNFPGRFSGRQFSNSRSEMNVSTLELGDSALYLCASSLPTLRSQYFGPGTRLLVL.

The rearrangement uses TRBV2 and TRBJ2-1, with D hard to call. The germline V and J ends were trimmed by 4 bases and 8 bases, with 6 bases remaining between them. The CDR3 spans 11 residues. Germline CDR1 reads SNHLY; CDR2 reads FYNNEI. CDR3 protein: CASSVFDEQFF. The DNA for the CDR3 is TGTGCCAGCAGTGTATTTGATGAGCAGTTCTTC.

This chain connects TRBV25-1 to TRBJ2-3, with D uncertain. The V gene lost 2 bases and the J gene lost 1 base, with 7 bases spanning the gap. The CDR3 runs 14 residues. Germline V gives CDR1 MGHDK, CDR2 SYGVNS. Written as DNA, the CDR3 is TGTGCCAGCAGTGAAACCGTGGGCACAGATACGCAGTATTTT. Its translation is CASSETVGTDTQYF.

The gene calls are TRBV19 and TRBJ1-2; no clear D. Trimming cost V 3 bases and J 1 base, with 9 bases left between them. Germline CDR1 and CDR2: LNHDA and SQIVND (reference sequence). CDR3 length: 14 amino acids. The DNA of the CDR3 is TGTGCCAGTAGTATTTTGGCAGATAACTATGGCTACACCTTC. Protein product: CASSILADNYGYTF.

Comment on this clone: A read error likely explains this, since a far larger clone differs by one base. Different DNA sequences within this sample yield the same CDR3. The J gene is TRBJ1-1, the V gene TRBV7-9; 8 bases fit TRBD1. The length of the CDR3 is 13 residues. The V and J ends lost 5 bases and 3 bases, in that order; junction bases with no gene match: 2. Germline assignment: CDR1 SEHNR and CDR2 FQNEAQ (reference sequence). This CDR3 reads CASSIQGDTEAFF. DNA for the CDR3: TGTGCCAGCAGCATACAGGGGGACACTGAAGCTTTCTTT.

The genes are TRBV4-2 and TRBJ2-5; perhaps TRBD2 as D (6 bases). V shed 3 bases and J shed 5 bases, with 25 bases lying between them. The CDR3 contains 18 residues. Looked up from germline, CDR1 is LGHNA and CDR2 is YNFKEQ. CDR3 loop: CASSQDSLVGGGGETQYF. The DNA for the CDR3 is TGTGCCAGCAGCCAGGATAGCTTAGTGGGAGGCGGCGGGGAGACCCAGTACTTC.

The J gene is TRBJ2-3, the V gene TRBV5-1, with 11 bases that match TRBD2. In germline, CDR1 is SGHRS, CDR2 YFSETQ. V gave up 4 bases and J gave up 2 bases; unmatched junction bases: 3. This CDR3 region has 15 residues. CDR3 DNA sequence: TGCGCCAGCAGCGGGGGACTAGCGGCCACAGATACGCAGTATTTT. Protein sequence: CASSGGLAATDTQYF.

J is TRBJ2-1 and V is TRBV5-4; 9 nucleotides align to TRBD2. The CDR3 length is 16 residues. Trimming took 3 bases from V and 5 from J; bases not matched to a gene: 9. The germline gives CDR1 SGHNT, CDR2 YYREEE (reference sequence). CDR3 sequence: CASSSRFSSGNNEQFF. The CDR3, as DNA: TGTGCCAGCAGCTCTCGTTTTTCTAGCGGGAACAATGAGCAGTTCTTC.

This clone was observed at least ten times. The genes are TRBV28 and TRBJ1-2; D is undetermined. Germline V gene data show CDR1 as MDHEN and CDR2 as SYDVKM. The CDR3 is 15 residues long. V was pared by 4 bases and J by 3 bases, with 15 bases between. CDR3 protein: CASSYVAELYYGYTF. The CDR3 nucleotides are TGTGCCAGCAGTTACGTCGCAGAACTTTACTATGGCTACACCTTC.

This sequence joins TRBV30 and TRBJ2-7; the D gene is possibly TRBD1 (5 bases). V dropped 6 bases and J dropped 2 bases, with 14 bases sitting between them. The CDR3 runs to 13 residues. CDR1 and CDR2 (germline): GTSNPN, SVGIG (reference sequence). CDR3 sequence reads: CACRQGLPYEQYF. The CDR3 DNA sequence: TGTGCCTGTCGGCAGGGCCTTCCCTACGAGCAGTACTTC.